This TCR beta chain comes out of a study of beta chain features in type 1 diabetes. Study-level information: About 110,000,000 sorted cells were examined across all samples. Study outcomes and limitations: Possible PCR preference for shorter templates applied equally to patients and controls. Shortening that was moderate but significant affected the TCRB CDR3s of Type 1 diabetes patients in all four CD4+ subsets.

This clone was detected a few times. Its antigen is unknown. The purity of all sorted populations exceeded 98%. The sequenced template was cDNA made from the entire isolated RNA. The average read count of naive, central memory and regulatory T cell samples was several million. The protocol was immunoSEQ multiplex PCR, while the TCRdb copy is restricted to in-frame clones and leaves out a portion. The sample records 240,000 or so clones, roughly 22% being singletons. The sequence was collected from a woman aged 35 to 49 with type 1 diabetes. The sequencing input was naive CD4+ T cells from blood.

The DNA of the CDR3 is TGTGCCAGCAGCTCATGGACATTTCCTGCGCAGTTCTTC. Its translation: CASSSWTFPAQFF. V is TRBV7-9 and J is TRBJ2-1; possible D gene TRBD1, 5 bases. Germline V gives CDR1 SEHNR, CDR2 FQNEAQ (reference sequence). The CDR3 runs 13 residues. V lost 4 bases, J lost 12 bases, and 16 bases lay in between.